This TCR beta chain was sequenced during a study of blood T cells in healthy people across ages. Using a J-beta primer mix together with a sample-barcoded 5' primer, a second PCR was run for about 7 to 12 cycles. TCRdb reanalysed the 5' RACE reads using MiXCR and keeps one entry per CDR3 protein. The repertoire holds approximately 800,000 distinct CDR3 sequences, with roughly three fifths as singletons. General observations from the study: Significant beta diversity loss was already apparent by age roughly 38, declining roughly linearly.

This CDR3 region has 14 residues. Germline CDR1 and CDR2: MNHEY and SVGEGT. Comments on this clonotype: The antigen remains unidentified. This may be a read error: a much more frequent sequence differs by one nucleotide.

The chain joins TRBV6-2 or TRBV6-3 to TRBJ2-4; maybe TRBD2 (7 bases). The end of the DNA aligns better with TRBJ2-7, so the J call may be wrong. The sequencing sample was made of blood. The TCR comes from a man in his forties in good health. The CDR3 nucleotides are TGTGCCAGCACCCTGGGAGGGGGCTCCTACGAGCAGTACTTC. Translated, it gives CASTLGGGSYEQYF.